This T cell receptor (beta chain) came from a study of siplizumab effects on memory and regulatory T cells. Study-wide findings and caveats: Alloreactive sequences traceable to unstimulated CD4+ memory cells declined significantly under siplizumab. An assignable naive or memory phenotype was lacking in roughly 80-95% of proliferating CD4+ or CD8+ clones. Apparently key alloresponse contributors, naive T cells also seemed more diverse than memory cells.

Remarks on this clone: Its target is not known.

V gave up 2 bases and J gave up 8 bases; unmatched junction bases: 6. This CDR3 is 14 amino acids long. CDR1 SGHRS and CDR2 YFSETQ come from the germline V gene. Some clones are missing from TCRdb's copy, which holds only in-frame ones; the method was immunoSEQ multiplex PCR. The profile shows 90,000 to 110,000 clones, around 90% of them singletons. This sequence was found in a human donor in good health. This chain joins TRBV5-1 and TRBJ1-4, with 7 bases aligning to TRBD1. The sequenced sample was Tregs sorted from blood. The CDR3 region is CASSLLTGREKLFF. For the CDR3, the DNA is TGCGCCAGCAGCTTACTGACAGGGAGAGAAAAACTGTTTTTT.